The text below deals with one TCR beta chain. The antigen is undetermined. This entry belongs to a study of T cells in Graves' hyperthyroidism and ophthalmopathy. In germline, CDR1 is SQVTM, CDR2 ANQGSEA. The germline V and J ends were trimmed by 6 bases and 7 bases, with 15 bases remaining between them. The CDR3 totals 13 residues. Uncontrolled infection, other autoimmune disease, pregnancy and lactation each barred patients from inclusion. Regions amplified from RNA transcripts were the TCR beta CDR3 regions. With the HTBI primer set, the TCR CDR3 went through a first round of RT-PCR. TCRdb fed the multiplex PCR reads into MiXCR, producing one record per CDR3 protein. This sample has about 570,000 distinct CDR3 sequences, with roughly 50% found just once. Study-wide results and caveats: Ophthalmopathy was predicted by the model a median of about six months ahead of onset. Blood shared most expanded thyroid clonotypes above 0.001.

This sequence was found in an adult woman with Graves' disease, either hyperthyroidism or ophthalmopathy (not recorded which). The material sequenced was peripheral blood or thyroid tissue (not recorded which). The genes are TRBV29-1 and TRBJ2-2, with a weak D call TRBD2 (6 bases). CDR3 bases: TGCAGCGTACGTTCTAGCGTGAGCGGGGAGCTGTTTTTT. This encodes CSVRSSVSGELFF.